The present TCR beta chain was sequenced within a study of T cells in Graves' hyperthyroidism and ophthalmopathy. Study-level information: Peripheral blood was acquired at first diagnosis, ahead of any therapy whatsoever. Study-wide results and limits: By a 13 V-J model, ophthalmopathy was set apart from stable hyperthyroidism.

Amplification of TCR beta CDR3 regions was performed using RNA transcripts as template. The HTBI primer set served for first-round RT-PCR of the TCR CDR3. TCRdb used MiXCR to reprocess the multiplex PCR reads, holding one entry per CDR3 protein. The sample shows approximately 600,000 distinct CDR3 sequences, 14% of them seen only once. In its sample, this clonotype was seen many times. Its antigen is not identified. Exclusions: uncontrolled infection, other autoimmune disease, pregnancy, lactation. The study based diagnoses on clinical symptoms, serum thyroxine and TRAb, thyroid ultrasound and orbital computed tomography. Germline V lookup: CDR1 SGHAT, CDR2 FQNNGV. The CDR3 contains 16 residues. V lost 4 bases to trimming and J lost 2 bases; unmatched junction nucleotides: 4.

The sequenced material came from blood. The source of this sequence is a woman in her twenties or thirties with Graves' hyperthyroidism that later progressed to Graves' ophthalmopathy. The chain employs TRBV11-2 and TRBJ2-3, with 12 nucleotides matching TRBD1. The CDR3, as DNA: TGTGCCAGCAGCTCGGGACAGGGGGCCACCACAGATACGCAGTATTTT. It yields the protein CASSSGQGATTDTQYF.